The sequence of this T cell receptor (beta chain) was determined in a study of OX40 agonist ivuxolimab in advanced cancers. Points from the study as a whole: CD4+ and CD8+ T cells in blood underwent clonal expansion by week 6 at 0.1 to 3.0 mg/kg.

With 0 bases removed from V and 10 bases from J, the gap between germline ends came to 19 bases. Germline assignment: CDR1 SGHRS and CDR2 YFSETQ. This CDR3 has 15 amino acids. The assay was immunoSEQ multiplex PCR, and TCRdb's table has in-frame clones only and misses some. Found here are about 79,000 clones, approximately 90% of them singletons; the top ten hold around 0.53%. This clone was seen just once. Its antigen is undetermined. The specimen comprised CD4+ or CD8+ T cells sorted from blood, sampled in a trial of the OX40 agonist ivuxolimab. This rearrangement joins TRBV5-1 to TRBJ1-1; perhaps TRBD1 as D (5 bases). The receptor was isolated from an adult with an advanced solid tumor such as melanoma, head and neck, liver or kidney cancer. The CDR3 sequence is CASSLEGQPLTAAFF. CDR3 DNA: TGCGCCAGCAGCTTGGAGGGGCAGCCTTTGACAGCAGCTTTCTTT.